Listed below are T cell receptor beta chains from one sample, sequenced in a study of blood T cell repertoires in COVID-19. TCRdb keeps only in-frame clones here, not all; method: immunoSEQ multiplex PCR. The sample shows roughly 250,000 clones, roughly 85% of them seen only once. The sample was PBMCs or T cells enriched from blood (not recorded which). These receptors came from a woman in her twenties or thirties who had recovered from COVID-19. CDR3s include the opening cysteine and the closing phenylalanine or tryptophan. The order of the fields is V gene, clone size, J gene, D gene, CDR3 DNA, CDR3 protein. D genes are given only for firm matches. Expanded clones are given a class, and other clones once, few, many or no size at all.

TRBV6-5,NA,TRBJ1-2,NA,TGTGCCAGCAGTTACTTGGCAGCGAACTATGGCTACACCTTC,CASSYLAANYGYTF
TRBV18,NA,TRBJ1-1,NA,TGTGCCAGCTCACCTAACAGGGCGGGCACTGAAGCTTTCTTT,CASSPNRAGTEAFF
TRBV7-9,NA,TRBJ1-4,NA,TGTGCCAGCAGCCCCTTCATGGGGAGGGCCCTTAATGAAAAACTGTTTTTT,CASSPFMGRALNEKLFF
TRBV3-1/TRBV3-2,NA,TRBJ2-5,NA,TGTGCCAGCAGCCAACGCGGACAAATCCAAGAGACCCAGTACTTC,CASSQRGQIQETQYF
TRBV27,NA,TRBJ2-1,NA,TGTGCCAGCAGTTCGGGGTCGTTTCCGAACAATGAGCAGTTCTTC,CASSSGSFPNNEQFF
TRBV28,NA,TRBJ1-5,NA,TGTGCCAGCAGCCCTTATTCAGGGTTTCAGCCCCAGCATTTT,CASSPYSGFQPQHF
TRBV25-1,NA,TRBJ1-2,TRBD1,TGTGCCAGCAGTGAATACGCCACAGGGGGTGAGGGCTACACCTTC,CASSEYATGGEGYTF
TRBV5-1,once,TRBJ2-5,TRBD1,TGCGCCAGCAGACTGGACAGGGGGCTTCGGGAGACCCAGTACTTC,CASRLDRGLRETQYF
TRBV20-1,NA,TRBJ1-1,NA,TGCAGTGCTCGTGAAGTCTATAACACTGAAGCTTTCTTT,CSAREVYNTEAFF
TRBV19,once,TRBJ2-1,NA,TGTGCCAGCACAGGGAACCCTTACAATGAGCAGTTCTTC,CASTGNPYNEQFF
TRBV5-4,few,TRBJ2-7,NA,TGTGCCACGAGCGGCTATAGCTACGAGCAGTACTTC,CATSGYSYEQYF
TRBV28,NA,TRBJ1-3,NA,TGTGCCAGCAGTCGTGTCAGGGGCTCTGGAAACACCATATATTTT,CASSRVRGSGNTIYF
TRBV2,once,TRBJ2-3,NA,TGTGCCAGCCGCTGGGCCAGGGGTGTAACAGATACGCAGTATTTT,CASRWARGVTDTQYF
TRBV7-6,NA,TRBJ1-6,TRBD1,TGTGCCAGCAGCCCCCGAGGACAGGGGAATTCACCCCTCCACTTT,CASSPRGQGNSPLHF
TRBV6-5,NA,TRBJ2-1,NA,TGTGCCAGCAGTTGGCACAATGAGCAGTTCTTC,CASSWHNEQFF
TRBV7-6,NA,TRBJ1-2,NA,TGTGCCAGCAGCTTCCCCGGGGGTGGCTACACCTTC,CASSFPGGGYTF
TRBV7-8,NA,TRBJ1-6,NA,TGTGCCAGCAGCGAACAGCGGGCCAATTCACCCCTCCACTTT,CASSEQRANSPLHF
TRBV19,NA,TRBJ1-5,NA,TGTGCCACTCGGACGGACTATAGCAATCAGCCCCAGCATTTT,CATRTDYSNQPQHF
TRBV21-1,NA,TRBJ1-3,NA,TGTGCCAGCAGCTATTCTACTACCGGGGAAACTGGAAACACCATATATTTT,CASSYSTTGETGNTIYF
TRBV27,NA,TRBJ1-6,NA,TGTGCCAGCAGTTTATCTTTCCACATGTTGGGAGGCTCCTATAATTCACCCCTCCACTTT,CASSLSFHMLGGSYNSPLHF
TRBV10-3,NA,TRBJ1-1,NA,TGTGCCATCAGGTCTCCGGGAGCTTATCCTAACACTGAAGCTTTCTTT,CAIRSPGAYPNTEAFF
TRBV7-9,NA,TRBJ2-7,TRBD2,TGTGCCAGCAGCCGACAAACCGCGGGACTAGCGGGAGTAGCCAGCGAGCAGTACTTC,CASSRQTAGLAGVASEQYF
TRBV7-2,NA,TRBJ2-7,TRBD1,TGTGCCAGCAGCGGCGGGACAGGAGGTTACGAGCAGTACTTC,CASSGGTGGYEQYF
TRBV28,NA,TRBJ1-2,NA,TGTGCCAGCAGTTTGGGAAGGTTGGGAGATTATGGCTACACCTTC,CASSLGRLGDYGYTF
TRBV7-7,NA,TRBJ2-1,NA,TGTGCCAGCAGCCCAAGGGTTGGTAAGGGCTATACAGGGGAGGATGAGCAGTTCTTC,CASSPRVGKGYTGEDEQFF
TRBV2,NA,TRBJ1-5,TRBD1,TGTGCCAGCAGGTCACAGGGGTATAGCAATCAGCCCCAGCATTTT,CASRSQGYSNQPQHF
TRBV27,once,TRBJ1-1,NA,TGTGCCAGCAGTTTAAACAGGAACACTGAAGCTTTCTTT,CASSLNRNTEAFF